This T cell receptor (beta chain) was retrieved from a study of T cell responses to AZD1222 COVID-19 vaccine. Sequencing used immunoSEQ multiplex PCR; TCRdb keeps in-frame clones, though not all of them. The table includes approximately 71,000 clones, roughly 90% detected once. Study-wide results and caveats: Unmutated variant regions are reportedly the target of nearly half of TCRs that are spike-specific. Repertoire collection took place solely once the T cell response had peaked.

The V gene end was trimmed by 2 bases and the J gene end by 3 bases; junction bases not matched to a gene: 10. Germline-derived CDR1 and CDR2 are MDHEN and SYDVKM. The CDR3 spans 18 residues. To note about this clone: The antigen is unknown.

The sequenced sample was peripheral blood, obtained on day 0 of AZD1222 vaccination. The chain employs TRBV28 and TRBJ1-4; 9 bases agree with TRBD1. This clonotype was sampled from an adult in good health. The CDR3 DNA reads TGTGCCAGCAGTTTAGACCGGGACAGGGTTATAGCTAATGAAAAACTGTTTTTT. As protein: CASSLDRDRVIANEKLFF.